What follows is one T cell receptor (beta chain) and its context. Its antigen is not known. These data are taken from a study of cytomegalovirus exposure and HLA in healthy donors. Points from the study as a whole: TCR beta chain V- and J-gene trimming was linked, in a later analysis, to a missense variant in DCLRE1C.

Though nominally healthy at sampling, donors likely had unrecorded immune exposures. PCR employed 60 Vbeta and 13 Jbeta primers. The protocol was immunoSEQ multiplex PCR, while the TCRdb copy is restricted to in-frame clones and leaves out a portion. The repertoire holds about 200,000 clones, with 65% to 80% as singletons. The ends lost 7 bases at V and 7 bases at J; junction bases unmatched: 12. The CDR3 spans 15 residues. Germline assignment: CDR1 LNHDA and CDR2 SQIVND (reference sequence). The chain joins TRBV19 to TRBJ2-1; the match to TRBD2 covers 8 bases. Sequencing was done on a sample of PBMCs. The receptor was derived from a woman aged 25 to 39 in good health and CMV-seropositive. CDR3: CASKVLAGGSNEQFF. CDR3 bases: TGTGCCAGTAAGGTTTTGGCGGGGGGTTCTAATGAGCAGTTCTTC.